This T cell receptor (beta chain) was sequenced during a study of T cell responses to AZD1222 COVID-19 vaccine. Clones were read by immunoSEQ multiplex PCR, and TCRdb kept only the in-frame ones, dropping some. Of around 25,000 clones listed, around 86% were seen once; the top ten hold about 34%. A word on this clone: What it binds is unknown.

Whole-study results and caveats: The breadth and depth of Spike-specific TCRs increased once two AZD1222 doses had been given. CD4 TCRs associated with vaccination spanned spike, dominating at 160-218 and 743-854. Clonal diversity was possibly underestimated, and white British individuals and females predominated among donors.

This sample comprised peripheral blood, obtained 28 days after the second AZD1222 dose. The sequence was obtained from an adult who received the AZD1222 COVID-19 vaccine.

CDR3 nucleotides: TGTGCCAGCAGCTTAGCAGGACAGGCCTTCAATCAGCCCCAGCATTTT. Protein product: CASSLAGQAFNQPQHF. This sequence joins TRBV7-9 and TRBJ1-5; TRBD1 matches at 7 bases. CDR1 is SEHNR and CDR2 is FQNEAQ in the germline V gene (reference sequence). V dropped 0 bases and J dropped 3; count of bases not matched to a gene: 5. The CDR3 consists of 16 residues.